This passage covers 21 T cell receptor beta chains from one sample sequenced in a study of blood T cell repertoires in COVID-19. TCRdb's copy holds only in-frame clones and misses some; the assay was immunoSEQ multiplex PCR. The data hold about 250,000 clones, with approximately 90% observed a single time. Sequenced input: PBMCs or T cells enriched from blood (not recorded which). All receptors derive from a young woman with acute COVID-19.

The chain joins TRBV19 to TRBJ2-1; 7 nucleotides match TRBD1. The CDR3 consists of 15 residues. Germline V gives CDR1 LNHDA, CDR2 SQIVND (reference sequence). J was trimmed by 0 bases and V by 6 bases; bases with no gene match: 5. The CDR3, as DNA: TGTGCCAGTAGATGGGACAGAAGCTCCTACAATGAGCAGTTCTTC. The encoded protein is CASRWDRSSYNEQFF.

This clone was detected only once. This chain uses TRBV2 with TRBJ2-2, with TRBD2 matching 13 bases. CDR3 size: 15 residues. V lost 6 bases, J lost 7 bases, and 5 bases stayed unmatched. CDR1 and CDR2 from the germline V gene are SNHLY and FYNNEI. The CDR3 DNA reads TGTGCCAGCAGCTTGGGACTAGCGGGGCTCGGGGAGCTGTTTTTT. It codes for CASSLGLAGLGELFF.

The chain combines TRBV5-6 with TRBJ1-5; D remains ambiguous. The CDR3 sequence is 14 residues long. Deletions cut 4 bases from V and 2 bases from J, with 10 bases between. The germline V gene has CDR1 SGHDT and CDR2 YYEEEE. The CDR3 coding sequence is TGTGCCAGCAGCCCCACCGGGGGCAATCAGCCCCAGCATTTT. Translated: CASSPTGGNQPQHF.

The chain is built from TRBV6-5 and TRBJ2-5, with TRBD1 matching 9 bases. The CDR3 extends over 15 amino acids. The germline CDR1 and CDR2 sequences are MNHEY and SVGAGI. Germline trimming cut 7 bases from V and 2 bases from J; bases unmatched to any gene: 8. This CDR3 is CASMFWGQGQETQYF. DNA of the CDR3: TGTGCCAGCATGTTTTGGGGACAGGGTCAAGAGACCCAGTACTTC.

The chain couples TRBV27 to TRBJ1-5; D perhaps matches TRBD1 (5 bases). This CDR3 is built from 15 residues. Germline assignment: CDR1 MNHEY and CDR2 SMNVEV (reference sequence). Deletions cut 3 bases from V and 2 bases from J, with 11 bases between. The CDR3 DNA is TGTGCCAGCAGTTTCATTTCGGGGGGCAATCAGCCCCAGCATTTT. Translated, it gives CASSFISGGNQPQHF.

V gene TRBV2 combines with J gene TRBJ2-2, with 7 bases aligning to TRBD1. V was pared by 5 bases and J by 0 bases, with 9 bases of the junction left unmatched. CDR1 SNHLY and CDR2 FYNNEI come from the germline V gene. This CDR3 contains 17 residues. CDR3 in amino acids: CASSSYPDRANTGELFF. CDR3 sequence (DNA): TGTGCCAGCAGTTCTTATCCTGACAGGGCGAACACCGGGGAGCTGTTTTTT.

About this clone itself: Other DNA variants within this sample encode the same CDR3. V and J are TRBV9 and TRBJ1-6; 8 nucleotides line up with TRBD1. Germline V gene data show CDR1 as SGDLS and CDR2 as YYNGEE. The CDR3 totals 15 residues. Trimming at V came to 3 bases and at J to 6 bases, leaving 5 bases not matched to a gene. The CDR3 DNA follows: TGTGCCAGCAGCGCAGGACAGGGAACTAATTCACCCCTCCACTTT. It is translated as CASSAGQGTNSPLHF.

The chain combines TRBV5-4 with TRBJ2-1; no clear D gene. Trimming took off 1 base at V and 0 bases at J, with 11 bases between the two ends. The CDR3 contains 16 residues. In germline, CDR1 is SGHNT, CDR2 YYREEE (reference sequence). This CDR3 is CASSLRARSSYNEQFF. The CDR3 DNA sequence: TGTGCCAGCAGCTTGCGAGCGAGGAGCTCCTACAATGAGCAGTTCTTC.

The chain is built from TRBV9 and TRBJ2-7; 7 bases fit TRBD2. Germline V gene data show CDR1 as SGDLS and CDR2 as YYNGEE. The CDR3 length is 14 residues. V trimming: 4 bases; J trimming: 2 bases; junction bases outside the gene matches: 6. The CDR3 bases are TGTGCCAGCAGCCCAAGGGACTATGCCTACGAGCAGTACTTC. Translation: CASSPRDYAYEQYF.

The rearrangement joins TRBV30 to TRBJ2-7; the D gene is possibly TRBD2 (5 bases). Per germline, CDR1 GTSNPN and CDR2 SVGIG (reference sequence). Between the trimmed V and J ends, which lost 5 bases and 6 bases, there was a span of 14 bases. The CDR3 spans 12 residues. This chain's CDR3 is CAWGLAIGEQYF. The CDR3 DNA reads TGTGCCTGGGGACTCGCGATCGGCGAGCAGTACTTC.

The V and J genes are TRBV9 and TRBJ2-7; D is perhaps TRBD2 (5 bases). Per the germline V gene, CDR1 is SGDLS and CDR2 is YYNGEE. The CDR3 runs 14 residues. Trimming shortened V by 3 bases and J by 3 bases, and 13 bases separated the two germline ends. CDR3 coding DNA: TGTGCCAGCAGCGGGGGAGTCCCCAACTACGAGCAGTACTTC. It specifies CASSGGVPNYEQYF.

This chain connects TRBV11-2 to TRBJ2-1; 8 bases are a match to TRBD2. CDR1 and CDR2 from the germline V gene are SGHAT and FQNNGV. This CDR3 is built from 16 residues. V trimming: 5 bases; J trimming: 0 bases; junction bases outside the gene matches: 6. CDR3 sequence reads: CASSPPAGGSYNEQFF. The DNA of the CDR3 is TGTGCCAGCAGCCCCCCCGCGGGAGGCTCCTACAATGAGCAGTTCTTC.

The DNA for the CDR3 is TGTGCCAGCAGCCAGGGCCAAGCAGATACGCAGTATTTT. Translation: CASSQGQADTQYF. The chain carries TRBV5-4 and TRBJ2-3, with D maybe TRBD1 (5 bases). The V gene's germline CDR1 is SGHNT and CDR2 YYREEE (reference sequence). This CDR3 is 13 amino acids long. With 4 bases removed from V and 4 bases from J, the gap between germline ends came to 10 bases.

This chain connects TRBV20-1 to TRBJ2-3, with 7 bases lining up with TRBD2. Germline trimming cut 3 bases from V and 4 bases from J; bases unmatched to any gene: 10. This CDR3 contains 15 residues. CDR1 and CDR2 from the germline V gene are DFQATT and SNEGSKA (reference sequence). The CDR3 bases are TGCAGTGCTAGTCCGGCTAGCGGAACCTCAGATACGCAGTATTTT. Protein: CSASPASGTSDTQYF.

This chain connects TRBV11-1 to TRBJ2-7, with 8 nucleotides matching TRBD1. The V segment lost 6 bases and the J segment 1 base; nucleotides outside the gene matches: 8. CDR3 size: 15 residues. CDR1 and CDR2 from the germline V gene are SGHAT and FQDESV (reference sequence). DNA for the CDR3: TGTGCCAGCAGGCAGGGGGCGATAGGGTCCTACGAGCAGTACTTC. The encoded protein is CASRQGAIGSYEQYF. Combining the CDR3 with reference TRBV11-1 and TRBJ2-7 gives the whole variable domain EAEVAQSPRYKITEKSQAVAFWCDPISGHATLYWYRQILGQGPELLVQFQDESVVDDSQLPKDRFSAERLKGVDSTLKIQPAELGDSAMYLCASRQGAIGSYEQYFGPGTRLTVT.

The genes are TRBV7-9 and TRBJ2-5; D might be TRBD2 (5 bases). V lost 1 base to trimming and J lost 0 bases, with 12 bases between them. Germline V CDR1 and CDR2: SEHNR, FQNEAQ (reference sequence). CDR3 length: 16 residues. CDR3 sequence reads: CASSLVVRGHQETQYF. For the CDR3, the DNA is TGTGCCAGCAGCTTAGTTGTGCGCGGGCACCAAGAGACCCAGTACTTC. Drawing the rest from reference TRBV7-9 and TRBJ2-5, the complete variable domain is DTGVSQNPRHKITKRGQNVTFRCDPISEHNRLYWYRQTLGQGPEFLTYFQNEAQLEKSRLLSDRFSAERPKGSFSTLEIQRTEQGDSAMYLCASSLVVRGHQETQYFGPGTRLLVL.

J is TRBJ2-7 and V is TRBV7-2, with TRBD2 identical over 8 bases. V lost 5 bases to trimming and J lost 3 bases; unmatched junction nucleotides: 12. Germline values: CDR1 SGHTA, CDR2 FQGNSA. This CDR3 spans 16 amino acids. The CDR3 loop reads CASSPEGLAGLYEQYF. The CDR3 DNA is TGTGCCAGCAGCCCAGAGGGTCTAGCGGGTCTCTACGAGCAGTACTTC.

This clone was counted once. The V call is TRBV6-5, the J call TRBJ1-2; 7 nucleotides align to TRBD1. The CDR3 sequence is 13 residues long. With V trimmed by 3 bases and J by 8 bases, 6 bases remained unmatched. Germline V gene sequence: CDR1 MNHEY, CDR2 SVGAGI. CDR3 in DNA: TGTGCCAGCAGTTATGGACAGGCTGCCGGCTACACCTTC. As protein: CASSYGQAAGYTF.

J is TRBJ1-2 and V is TRBV27; 9 bases fit TRBD1. Germline V gives CDR1 MNHEY, CDR2 SMNVEV (reference sequence). Trimming cost V 4 bases and J 7 bases; bases outside gene matches: 13. The length of the CDR3 is 16 residues. Written as DNA, the CDR3 is TGTGCCAGCAGTTACAGATCGGGACAGGGTATACGTGGCTACACCTTC. Translating it yields CASSYRSGQGIRGYTF.

The chain couples TRBV4-1 to TRBJ2-2; 8 bases match TRBD2. This CDR3 region has 16 residues. Germline loops: CDR1 MGHRA, CDR2 YSYEKL. V was clipped by 1 base and J by 8 bases; unmatched bases: 9. The CDR3 spells CASSQGLREVKGELFF. The CDR3 DNA reads TGCGCCAGCAGCCAAGGGTTGCGGGAGGTTAAGGGGGAGCTGTTTTTT.

The rearrangement uses TRBV3-1 (or the pseudogene TRBV3-2) and TRBJ2-3, with 10 bases matching TRBD2. The ends lost 0 bases at V and 3 bases at J; junction bases unmatched: 0. Looked up from germline, CDR1 is LGHDT and CDR2 is YNNKEL (reference sequence). The CDR3 totals 15 residues. The CDR3 loop reads CASSQEGLATDTQYF. CDR3 sequence (DNA): TGTGCCAGCAGCCAAGAGGGACTAGCGACAGATACGCAGTATTTT.